The following is a TCR beta chain sequence with its context. The CDR3 contains 15 residues. CDR1 is MNHNS and CDR2 is SASEGT in the germline V gene. After removal of 1 base from V and 4 bases from J, the junction contained 3 bases not matched to a gene. The data were taken from a study of blood T cell repertoires in COVID-19. Study in general: Acute and convalescent COVID-19 specimens originated in the United States, Italy and Spain. Sample material is recorded as cDNA or gDNA derived from T cells, B-cell-depleted T cells, or PBMCs.

In the authors' methods: Estimation of nucleated cell counts relied on the amplification of reference gene primers. The assay was immunoSEQ multiplex PCR, and TCRdb's table has in-frame clones only and misses some. That table gives V, J and clone size, and the DNA gave D and trimming. The sample holds about 150,000 clones, 80% to 90% seen once. The receptor was derived from a middle-aged woman with acute or convalescent COVID-19. The genes are TRBV6-1 and TRBJ1-5, with 8 bases identical to TRBD1. Specimen: peripheral blood. The CDR3 DNA reads as TGTGCCAGCAGTGAAGGACAGGGGAGGAATCAGCCCCAGCATTTT. It is translated as CASSEGQGRNQPQHF.